These 16 T cell receptor beta chains originate from one sample sequenced in a study of shared clonotypes between healthy human individuals. This table comes from immunoSEQ multiplex PCR, and its TCRdb copy is limited to in-frame clones, with some not included. The sample carries more than 550,000 clones, roughly 94% recorded once. Positively selected for CCR7, the CD45RO-negative cells used as naive CD8 cells excluded terminally differentiated effector memory CD45RA+ cells. The sequencing sample was made of naive CD8+ T cells sorted from blood. The receptors were sampled from a man aged 30 to 39 in good health.

The V call is TRBV7-2, the J call TRBJ2-7; D possibly uses TRBD1 or TRBD2 (5 bases each). Per germline, CDR1 SGHTA and CDR2 FQGNSA. Trimming cost V 3 bases and J 1 base, with 16 bases left between them. The CDR3 loop spans 16 amino acids. The CDR3 reads CASSFIPGTVSYEQYF. The CDR3, as DNA: TGTGCCAGCAGCTTCATCCCCGGGACGGTATCCTACGAGCAGTACTTC.

As to this clone: The sample has other DNA sequences that encode this CDR3 too. The CDR3 protein is CASSLAGGSDEQFF. The CDR3 DNA sequence: TGTGCCAGCAGCTTAGCCGGGGGAAGCGATGAGCAGTTCTTC. V gene TRBV7-6 combines with J gene TRBJ2-1; maybe TRBD2 (6 bases). Germline CDR1 reads SGHVS; CDR2 reads FNYEAQ. The CDR3 has 14 residues. The V end was cut by 0 bases, the J end by 8 bases, with 11 bases between.

J is TRBJ2-7 and V is TRBV2; TRBD2 matches 8 bases. V gave up 7 bases and J gave up 5 bases; unmatched junction bases: 7. CDR1 is SNHLY and CDR2 is FYNNEI in the germline V gene. This CDR3 comprises 13 residues. The CDR3 DNA is TGTGCCAGCACCGTAGCGGGACTGAACGAGCAGTACTTC. It encodes CASTVAGLNEQYF.

V usage is TRBV2 and J usage is TRBJ2-2; TRBD2 matches at 8 bases. Germline assignment: CDR1 SNHLY and CDR2 FYNNEI. Trimming removed 2 bases from V and 3 bases from J; junction bases left unmatched: 8. There are 17 residues in the CDR3. The CDR3 DNA reads as TGTGCCAGCAGTGAAAGGAATCCTAGCGGGTACACCGGGGAGCTGTTTTTT. Translation: CASSERNPSGYTGELFF.

This chain links TRBV5-8 with TRBJ2-3; D ambiguous. The CDR3 runs to 15 residues. V lost 0 bases, J lost 2 bases, and 10 bases lay in between. Germline lookup yields CDR1 SGHTS and CDR2 YDEGEE. The CDR3 sequence: CASSLGGRTTDTQYF. The CDR3, as DNA: TGTGCCAGCAGCTTGGGTGGCAGGACCACAGATACGCAGTATTTT. Based on the CDR3 plus reference TRBV5-8 and TRBJ2-3, the full variable domain is EAGVTQSPTHLIKTRGQQATLRCSPISGHTSVYWYQQALGLGLQFLLWYDEGEERNRGNFPPRFSGRQFPNYSSELNVNALELEDSALYLCASSLGGRTTDTQYFGPGTRLTVL.

This clone was counted once. V gene TRBV27 combines with J gene TRBJ1-5; D is undetermined. V shed 2 bases and J shed 6 bases, with 8 bases lying between them. The germline V gene encodes CDR1 MNHEY and CDR2 SMNVEV (reference sequence). The CDR3 extends over 13 amino acids. CDR3 residues: CASSLGRAQPQHF. The CDR3 region has the DNA TGTGCCAGCAGTTTAGGGAGGGCTCAGCCCCAGCATTTT.

The chain links TRBV9 to TRBJ1-2; no clear D. Germline CDR1 reads SGDLS; CDR2 reads YYNGEE. V was cut by 1 base and J by 8 bases, with 9 bases left in between. The CDR3 is 12 amino acids. DNA of the CDR3: TGTGCCAGCAGCGTATTCCTGGGCGGCTACACCTTC. Protein: CASSVFLGGYTF.

This clone was observed a few times. The V call is TRBV7-7, the J call TRBJ2-7; the D is unclear. The germline CDR1 and CDR2 sequences are SSHAT and FNYEAQ (reference sequence). Deletions cut 1 base from V and 2 bases from J, with 6 bases between. The CDR3 loop spans 13 amino acids. The CDR3 coding sequence is TGTGCCAGCAGCTTAGGGGTAGCCTACGAGCAGTACTTC. This gives the protein CASSLGVAYEQYF.

The V and J genes are TRBV10-3 and TRBJ2-7, with 8 bases lining up with TRBD1. J was trimmed by 0 bases and V by 5 bases; bases with no gene match: 6. The CDR3 consists of 15 residues. Germline loops: CDR1 ENHRY, CDR2 SYGVKD. The DNA of the CDR3 is TGTGCCATCAGTCCACAGGGGGGAAGCTCCTACGAGCAGTACTTC. Its protein is CAISPQGGSSYEQYF.

With respect to this clone: The junction differs from germline at one of its ends, possibly a read error. This rearrangement joins TRBV7-9 to TRBJ2-6; D call uncertain. Per germline, CDR1 SEHNR and CDR2 FQNEAQ (reference sequence). The CDR3 has 15 residues. This CDR3 reads CASTLYPSGANVLTF. The CDR3 DNA sequence: TGTGCCAGCACCTTATATCCGTCTGGGGCCAACGTCCTGACTTTC.

The rearrangement uses TRBV27 and TRBJ2-3, with D possibly being TRBD2 (5 bases). The CDR3 has 16 amino acids. Trimming took 7 bases from V and 1 from J, leaving 18 bases between them. The germline V gene has CDR1 MNHEY and CDR2 SMNVEV (reference sequence). In nucleotides, the CDR3 is TGTGCCAGCACCACCTCGAGGGCTTTACGCACAGATACGCAGTATTTT. Encoded protein: CASTTSRALRTDTQYF.

This rearrangement joins TRBV2 to TRBJ2-7; no firm D call. The length of the CDR3 is 13 residues. Trimming removed 0 bases at V and 4 bases at J, with 7 bases between. Germline loops: CDR1 SNHLY, CDR2 FYNNEI. CDR3 in amino acids: CASSEARIYEQYF. CDR3 coding DNA: TGTGCCAGCAGTGAAGCGCGTATATACGAGCAGTACTTC.

J is TRBJ2-7 and V is TRBV21-1; the table gives TRBD2 as D, unverified against the DNA. TRBV21-1 is a pseudogene segment. This CDR3 is 14 amino acids long. The CDR3 protein is CASGTSGSFNEQYF. The CDR3 coding sequence is TGTGCCAGCGGGACTAGCGGGAGTTTCAACGAGCAGTACTTC.

The V gene is TRBV27, the J gene TRBJ2-7; 11 bases map to TRBD1. CDR3 length: 14 amino acids. Per germline, CDR1 MNHEY and CDR2 SMNVEV (reference sequence). J was trimmed by 3 bases and V by 6 bases; bases with no gene match: 4. Here the CDR3 reads CASRPGTGGYEQYF. The DNA for the CDR3 is TGTGCCAGCAGGCCGGGGACAGGGGGCTACGAGCAGTACTTC.

This clone has just one count. The J gene is TRBJ2-5, the V gene TRBV11-2, with D uncertain. The length of the CDR3 is 14 residues. Deletions cut 0 bases from V and 4 bases from J, with 9 bases between. The V gene's germline CDR1 is SGHAT and CDR2 FQNNGV. The CDR3 bases are TGTGCCAGCAGCTTAGATATAGGGCGAGAGACCCAGTACTTC. Protein: CASSLDIGRETQYF.

The chain employs TRBV19 and TRBJ2-7; D ambiguous. The CDR3 is 15 residues long. Between the trimmed V and J ends, which lost 2 bases and 2 bases, there was a span of 13 bases. The germline gives CDR1 LNHDA, CDR2 SQIVND (reference sequence). Written as DNA, the CDR3 is TGTGCCAGTAGTATACCCCAGTCTAGTACCTACGAGCAGTACTTC. The encoded protein is CASSIPQSSTYEQYF.